This TCR beta chain is from a study of T cell clones after liver transplantation. The wider study: Samples came from ITN030ST, which attempted immunosuppression withdrawal within 2 years of liver transplantation. TCRbeta sequencing after a pre-transplant mixed lymphocyte reaction identified graft-donor-reactive clones, later tracked in post-transplant blood. Without induction therapy, subjects received standard immunosuppression until 12-24 months post-transplant.

This CDR3 contains 8 residues. Produced via immunoSEQ multiplex PCR; TCRdb's table is partial and in-frame only. Of about 16,000 clones listed, 82% are singletons. With respect to this clone: Its antigen remains unknown.

Study-level points and caveats: Small, mixed patient groups and varying post-transplant times limit these conclusions.

The TCR originated in a human patient who received a liver transplant. Some T cells may be graft donor cells. The chain couples TRBV21-1 to TRBJ2-7; TRBD2, the table's D call, lacks a check against the DNA. TRBV21-1 is an annotated pseudogene. Sample: CD8+ T cells from blood, taken approximately 45 months after liver transplant. The DNA for the CDR3 is TGTGCCAGCCCGGGGGGGTACTTC. Amino acid sequence: CASPGGYF.